One and the same sample provided the 27 T cell receptor beta chains below, sequenced in a study of blood T cell repertoires in COVID-19 (TCRdb year 2020). The library was produced with the immunoSEQ multiplex PCR assay. Drawn from immuneACCESS, this table holds only the in-frame rearrangements with V and J called that TCRdb kept. Clones are partly lost; checked studies trace under half to an unresolved V gene and leave the rest unexplained. The sample table holds about 190,000 clones, of which around 84% were seen once. The ten largest make up roughly 3.2% of the sample. The sample taken for sequencing was PBMCs or T cells enriched from blood (not recorded which). The receptors here all came from a woman in her twenties or thirties who had recovered from COVID-19.

The CDR3 spells CASSIIDSYSYNEQFF. The CDR3, as DNA: TGTGCCAGTAGTATTATCGACAGTTACTCCTACAATGAGCAGTTCTTC. The V gene is TRBV19, the J gene TRBJ2-1; D possibly corresponds to TRBD1 (5 bases). This CDR3 spans 16 amino acids. The V gene lost 3 bases and the J gene lost 0 bases, with 12 bases spanning the gap. From germline, CDR1 is LNHDA and CDR2 SQIVND (reference sequence).

This chain joins TRBV13 and TRBJ2-3, with D possibly being TRBD1 (7 bases). The V gene's germline CDR1 is PRHDT and CDR2 FYEKMQ (reference sequence). The CDR3 sequence is 15 residues long. Deletions cut 4 bases from V and 3 bases from J, with 14 bases between. The CDR3 coding sequence is TGTGCCAGCAGCTCTGGAGGGGGCAGAACAGATACGCAGTATTTT. The encoded protein is CASSSGGGRTDTQYF.

The chain recombines TRBV10-3 with TRBJ1-1, with 7 bases matching TRBD1. Germline V gene sequence: CDR1 ENHRY, CDR2 SYGVKD. V was clipped by 11 bases and J by 2 bases; unmatched bases: 8. The length of the CDR3 is 13 residues. DNA for the CDR3: TGTGCCGTATGGGACAGAAGAAACACTGAAGCTTTCTTT. Translation gives CAVWDRRNTEAFF.

The chain uses TRBV2 and TRBJ2-1, with TRBD2 as a possible D gene (6 bases). CDR1 SNHLY and CDR2 FYNNEI come from the germline V gene. V was pared by 6 bases and J by 8 bases, with 17 bases between. There are 14 residues in the CDR3. The CDR3 sequence is CASRAQRRDYEQFF. The DNA of the CDR3 is TGTGCCAGCAGGGCCCAGCGGAGGGACTATGAGCAGTTCTTC.

The J gene is TRBJ2-1, the V gene TRBV5-4, with TRBD1 matching 7 bases. The V and J ends lost 5 bases and 1 base, in that order; junction bases with no gene match: 9. The CDR3 loop spans 16 amino acids. Germline V gene sequence: CDR1 SGHNT, CDR2 YYREEE (reference sequence). The CDR3 DNA reads as TGTGCCAGCAGGGATGCAGGGGGAAGATCCTACAATGAGCAGTTCTTC. It specifies CASRDAGGRSYNEQFF.

This chain connects TRBV11-3 to TRBJ2-5, with D maybe TRBD2 (5 bases). The CDR3 loop spans 14 amino acids. CDR1 SGHNT and CDR2 YENEEA come from the germline V gene. Between the trimmed V and J ends, which lost 5 bases and 0 bases, there was a span of 10 bases. CDR3 bases: TGTGCCAGCAGCCCGGGGATCGACCAAGAGACCCAGTACTTC. Its translation: CASSPGIDQETQYF.

This clone has just a few counts. The rearrangement joins TRBV11-2 to TRBJ1-1; no firm D call. The CDR3 contains 13 residues. Germline V CDR1 and CDR2: SGHAT, FQNNGV. Trimming shortened V by 4 bases and J by 1 base, and 7 bases separated the two germline ends. Here the CDR3 DNA reads TGTGCCAGCAGCTCAGGATGGAACACTGAAGCTTTCTTT. Amino acid sequence: CASSSGWNTEAFF.

This sequence joins TRBV9 and TRBJ2-3; D is undetermined. V lost 7 bases and J lost 1, with 10 bases in between. The CDR3 is made up of 13 amino acids. Germline assignment: CDR1 SGDLS and CDR2 YYNGEE. CDR3 coding DNA: TGTGCCAGCGGCCCGGCGGGCACAGATACGCAGTATTTT. It specifies CASGPAGTDTQYF.

The table lists this clone with a count of one. This chain links TRBV30 with TRBJ2-7; 7 bases map to TRBD1. Germline V gene sequence: CDR1 GTSNPN, CDR2 SVGIG (reference sequence). The CDR3 sequence is 15 residues long. Germline trimming cut 0 bases from V and 2 bases from J; bases unmatched to any gene: 7. The CDR3: CAWSVSYRGAYEQYF. The CDR3 DNA is TGTGCCTGGAGTGTGAGCTACAGGGGAGCCTACGAGCAGTACTTC.

The chain joins TRBV29-1 to TRBJ2-7; TRBD2 matches at 9 bases. CDR1 is SQVTM and CDR2 is ANQGSEA in the germline V gene. The CDR3 spans 13 residues. Germline trimming cut 4 bases from V and 3 bases from J; bases unmatched to any gene: 4. The CDR3 DNA is TGCAGCGTTGTCGCTAGCGGGAACTACGAGCAGTACTTC. Protein product: CSVVASGNYEQYF.

The chain links TRBV5-6 to TRBJ2-1, with 11 bases fitting TRBD1. With 4 bases clipped from V and 4 bases from J, the junction kept 7 bases outside the gene matches. The CDR3 loop spans 16 amino acids. The germline V gene encodes CDR1 SGHDT and CDR2 YYEEEE. The CDR3 DNA reads TGTGCCAGCAGCGAAGGGACAGGGGGTAATTACAATGAGCAGTTCTTC. It is translated as CASSEGTGGNYNEQFF.

The chain combines TRBV19 with TRBJ2-3, with D possibly TRBD1 on 6 matching bases. Per germline, CDR1 LNHDA and CDR2 SQIVND (reference sequence). V was clipped by 1 base and J by 4 bases, with 9 bases between them. The CDR3 has 14 amino acids. DNA for the CDR3: TGTGCCAGTAGTATAGTACAGGGTGCAGATACGCAGTATTTT. Amino acid sequence: CASSIVQGADTQYF. The entire variable domain, with the rest obtained from reference TRBV19 and TRBJ2-3, is as follows: DGGITQSPKYLFRKEGQNVTLSCEQNLNHDAMYWYRQDPGQGLRLIYYSQIVNDFQKGDIAEGYSVSREKKESFPLTVTSAQKNPTAFYLCASSIVQGADTQYFGPGTRLTVL.

The chain has TRBV2 and TRBJ2-1; 9 bases agree with TRBD1. Germline lookup yields CDR1 SNHLY and CDR2 FYNNEI. The CDR3 has 14 residues. V was pared by 6 bases and J by 8 bases, with 8 bases of the junction left unmatched. CDR3 bases: TGTGCCAGCAGATCCACAGGGGGCGAGGATGAGCAGTTCTTC. Protein sequence: CASRSTGGEDEQFF.

The CDR3 region has the DNA TGTGCCAGCGAGAGGGAGGCCGTTCGGGGCTATGGCTACACCTTC. This gives the protein CASEREAVRGYGYTF. This sequence joins TRBV7-2 and TRBJ1-2; no clear D gene. The CDR3 consists of 15 residues. V shed 8 bases and J shed 4 bases, with 20 bases lying between them. Germline lookup yields CDR1 SGHTA and CDR2 FQGNSA.

The chain recombines TRBV3-1 (or the pseudogene TRBV3-2) with TRBJ1-6, with D possibly being TRBD1 (6 bases). CDR3 size: 14 residues. The germline gives CDR1 LGHDT, CDR2 YNNKEL (reference sequence). V lost 5 bases and J lost 9, with 14 bases in between. The CDR3 coding sequence is TGTGCCAGCAGCTTGGGGGAAGGGGGTTCACCCCTCCACTTT. Its translation: CASSLGEGGSPLHF.

This rearrangement joins TRBV11-1 to TRBJ1-2; D unresolved. Trimming cost V 5 bases and J 7 bases, with 17 bases left between them. The CDR3 totals 14 residues. CDR1 and CDR2 (germline): SGHAT, FQDESV (reference sequence). The CDR3 DNA follows: TGTGCCAGCAGCCGTCTTGGGTTATCGGGTGGCTACACCTTC. Protein: CASSRLGLSGGYTF.

This sequence joins TRBV6-5 and TRBJ2-1, with 11 bases that match TRBD1. Germline V gene sequence: CDR1 MNHEY, CDR2 SVGAGI. V gave up 2 bases and J gave up 6 bases; unmatched junction bases: 6. The CDR3 spans 16 residues. The CDR3 DNA reads TGTGCCAGCAGTTACGCCGGGACAGGGGGACTCAATGAGCAGTTCTTC. The encoded protein is CASSYAGTGGLNEQFF.

The J gene is TRBJ2-2, the V gene TRBV10-3; D is perhaps TRBD1 (6 bases). Germline loops: CDR1 ENHRY, CDR2 SYGVKD. Trimming left V 7 bases short and J 5 bases short, with 17 bases between. The CDR3 extends over 15 amino acids. The CDR3 sequence: CAIMARTEETGELFF. The CDR3 DNA sequence: TGTGCCATCATGGCCCGGACAGAGGAGACCGGGGAGCTGTTTTTT.

V is TRBV7-2 and J is TRBJ2-4, with D unresolved. The CDR3 spans 14 residues. V was clipped by 6 bases and J by 1 base, with 10 bases between them. Germline V gene sequence: CDR1 SGHTA, CDR2 FQGNSA. The CDR3 DNA sequence: TGTGCCAGCAGAGAGACTCCCGCCAAAAACATTCAGTACTTC. It yields the protein CASRETPAKNIQYF.

This clone was seen only a few times. V and J are TRBV7-2 and TRBJ1-1, with TRBD1 as a possible D gene (6 bases). The CDR3 spans 13 residues. Germline V CDR1 and CDR2: SGHTA, FQGNSA. The germline V and J ends were trimmed by 7 bases and 6 bases, with 15 bases remaining between them. CDR3 amino acids: CASTIQGLAEAFF. In DNA, the CDR3 is TGTGCCAGCACCATTCAGGGGCTCGCTGAAGCTTTCTTT.

This chain joins TRBV28 and TRBJ2-7; a weak D match, TRBD1 (6 bases). This CDR3 comprises 14 residues. V was pared by 7 bases and J by 0 bases, with 13 bases between. Germline loops: CDR1 MDHEN, CDR2 SYDVKM. CDR3 amino acids: CASNTGYPSYEQYV. The CDR3, as DNA: TGTGCCAGCAATACAGGGTACCCCTCCTACGAGCAGTACGTC.

The chain carries TRBV27 and TRBJ1-5; D perhaps matches TRBD1 (5 bases). The germline V gene encodes CDR1 MNHEY and CDR2 SMNVEV (reference sequence). This CDR3 comprises 15 residues. V lost 2 bases to trimming and J lost 4 bases, with 12 bases between them. The CDR3 region is CASSLAGRLNQPQHF. The CDR3 region has the DNA TGTGCCAGCAGTTTAGCAGGGCGGCTGAATCAGCCCCAGCATTTT.

This clone showed up many times. The genes are TRBV9 and TRBJ2-1; 9 positions match TRBD2. Germline V gene lookup returns CDR1 SGDLS and CDR2 YYNGEE. Germline trimming cut 4 bases from V and 9 bases from J; bases unmatched to any gene: 8. The CDR3 has 14 residues. The CDR3 sequence is CASSPGLAKVEQFF. The CDR3 DNA reads as TGTGCCAGCAGCCCCGGACTAGCGAAGGTTGAGCAGTTCTTC.

The chain is built from TRBV7-2 and TRBJ2-1; 10 positions match TRBD2. Germline loops: CDR1 SGHTA, CDR2 FQGNSA. The V gene end was trimmed by 5 bases and the J gene end by 10 bases; junction bases not matched to a gene: 11. The CDR3 consists of 15 residues. CDR3 coding DNA: TGTGCCAGCAGCCCCCCCAGCGGGAGGGCCGGGGAGCAGTTCTTC. Translated: CASSPPSGRAGEQFF.

This clone was counted once. The gene calls are TRBV5-1 and TRBJ2-5, with 9 bases that match TRBD2. Germline V lookup: CDR1 SGHRS, CDR2 YFSETQ. The CDR3 consists of 17 residues. Trimming took 4 bases from V and 2 from J; bases not matched to a gene: 12. The CDR3 here is CASSPGAGGGPQETQYF. As DNA, the CDR3 is TGCGCCAGCAGCCCGGGTGCGGGGGGGGGCCCGCAAGAGACCCAGTACTTC.

This chain joins TRBV7-2 and TRBJ1-2; 7 nucleotides align to TRBD1. CDR3 length equals 15 residues. V dropped 4 bases and J dropped 0; count of bases not matched to a gene: 5. Per germline, CDR1 SGHTA and CDR2 FQGNSA. CDR3 nucleotide sequence: TGTGCCAGCAGCTATATGGACAGGACTAACTATGGCTACACCTTC. It codes for CASSYMDRTNYGYTF.

In this sample, this clone turned up once. This chain links TRBV19 with TRBJ1-1, with TRBD1 as a possible D gene (6 bases). The V end lost 5 bases, the J end lost 1 base, and 14 bases lay between the germline ends. Germline CDR1 is LNHDA and CDR2 is SQIVND (reference sequence). This CDR3 is built from 15 residues. CDR3 loop: CASSSPPGQNTEAFF. CDR3 bases: TGTGCCAGTAGTTCCCCCCCGGGACAGAACACTGAAGCTTTCTTT.